The 2 T cell receptor beta chains below were found in one sample sequenced in a study of T cell clonality in common variable immunodeficiency. Data came from immunoSEQ multiplex PCR; TCRdb stores just in-frame clones and leaves some out. The sample contains approximately 44,000 clones, none occurring once; 8% to 13% lies in the top ten. Input material: peripheral blood mononuclear cells. Every receptor here comes from a person between 18 and 69 years old in good health.

This clone was counted at least ten times. CDR3 residues: CSVEVATSIIYEQFF. The sequenced CDR3 bases are TGCAGCGTTGAAGTTGCGACTAGCATTATCTATGAG. The chain links TRBV29-1 to TRBJ2-1; 7 positions match TRBD2. With the read ending 3 residues before the CDR3 end, the germline J gene is used to fill in that end. CDR3 length equals 15 residues. Trimming removed 1 base from V and 8 bases from J; junction bases left unmatched: 11. Germline loops: CDR1 SQVTM, CDR2 ANQGSEA.

Many counts were recorded for this clone. The observed sequence ends 3 residues before the CDR3 terminus, with the missing tail filled in from the germline J gene. The chain employs TRBV7-8 and TRBJ1-2; D is possibly TRBD1 (6 bases). Germline-derived CDR1 and CDR2 are SGHVS and FQNEAQ. This CDR3 is 16 amino acids long. CDR3 region: CASSPRAGGGTDTYTF. Partial CDR3 DNA: TGTGCCAGCAGCCCTAGAGCGGGGGGGGGCACAGATACG.